This T cell receptor beta chain came from a study of blood T cell repertoires in COVID-19. Study summary: The study drew acute and convalescent COVID-19 samples from the United States, Italy and Spain.

This CDR3 spans 16 amino acids. The junction had 9 bases not matched to a gene; V was cut back by 0 bases and J by 2 bases. Per germline, CDR1 SQVTM and CDR2 ANQGSEA. Authors' analysis steps: Amplification with reference gene primers provided the estimates of nucleated cell counts. The data were produced by immunoSEQ multiplex PCR, yet TCRdb's version contains in-frame clones alone and is incomplete. That table supplies the V and J calls and clone size; D and trimming were determined from the DNA. In the table there are about 120,000 clones, roughly three quarters of which are singletons. This clone was picked up one time.

Sequencing was done on a sample of peripheral blood. The clonotype originates from a human donor in a cohort sampled during active COVID-19. V gene TRBV29-1 combines with J gene TRBJ2-7; 8 positions match TRBD1. The CDR3 protein is CSVEDWGTGSPYEQYF. The CDR3 DNA reads as TGCAGCGTTGAAGATTGGGGGACAGGTTCTCCCTACGAGCAGTACTTC.